The T cell receptor (beta chain) under discussion was sequenced for a study of Graves' ophthalmopathy and Graves' hyperthyroidism. V was shortened by 4 bases and J by 2 bases, with 18 bases between the two germline ends. The CDR3 sequence is 16 residues long. Germline values: CDR1 ENHRY, CDR2 SYGVKD. This clonotype was detected ten times or more. TCR beta CDR3 amplification used RNA transcripts. First-round RT-PCR relied on HTBI primers, and a second-round multiplex PCR came next. TCRdb recomputed calls from the multiplex PCR reads with MiXCR, one row per CDR3 protein. This table has more than 1,000,000 distinct CDR3 sequences, about 40% appearing once.

The J gene is TRBJ2-7, the V gene TRBV10-3; perhaps TRBD1 as D (6 bases). This clonotype was obtained from an adult man with Graves' hyperthyroidism. The sequencing input was peripheral blood or thyroid tissue (not recorded which). CDR3 region: CAISGSPRDNTYEQYF. In DNA, the CDR3 is TGTGCCATCAGTGGCTCCCCCCGGGACAACACCTACGAGCAGTACTTC.